The 30 T cell receptor beta chains below were found in one sample sequenced in a study of regulatory T cells in long-lasting Graves disease. Arm-PCR of CDR3 regions and iRepertoire HTBI primers were the basis on which TCR beta libraries were built. TCRdb independently ran MiXCR on the multiplex PCR reads; one entry per CDR3 protein. The sample consists of roughly 520,000 distinct CDR3 sequences, more than 10% of them appearing once. The time point: newly diagnosed GD, antithyroid drugs for less than 3 months. Isolated PBMC RNA provided the starting material for the TCR library. These records were also assigned to another study, of T cells in Graves' hyperthyroidism and ophthalmopathy.

The material was peripheral blood mononuclear cells (PBMCs), obtained at new diagnosis, from a patient treated with antithyroid drugs. The source of these receptors is a woman aged 30 to 39 with Graves disease.

The rearrangement joins TRBV7-2 to TRBJ2-1; 7 nucleotides line up with TRBD2. V trimming: 1 base; J trimming: 4 bases; junction bases outside the gene matches: 16. This CDR3 comprises 19 residues. CDR1 and CDR2 (germline): SGHTA, FQGNSA. The CDR3 spells CASSLEGRVGTTEYNEQFF. CDR3 bases: TGTGCCAGCAGCTTAGAGGGGCGTGTGGGGACTACCGAATACAATGAGCAGTTCTTC.

This clonotype was counted many times. This sequence joins TRBV11-3 and TRBJ2-1, with D perhaps TRBD1 (5 bases). Per germline, CDR1 SGHNT and CDR2 YENEEA. The CDR3 contains 16 residues. Trimming left V 4 bases short and J 0 bases short, with 13 bases between. The CDR3 is CASSSHPDSSYNEQFF. The CDR3 coding sequence is TGTGCCAGCAGCTCTCATCCTGACAGCTCCTACAATGAGCAGTTCTTC.

This clonotype was detected a few times. The chain employs TRBV3-1 and TRBJ1-1, with unresolved D. V lost 4 bases and J 0 bases, leaving 12 bases between the germline ends. CDR1 and CDR2 from the germline V gene are LGHDT and YNNKEL (reference sequence). The CDR3 sequence is 15 residues long. The CDR3 coding sequence is TGTGCCAGCAGCCGATCCGACTACTTGAACACTGAAGCTTTCTTT. Amino acid sequence: CASSRSDYLNTEAFF.

This clonotype has ten or more counts. The V gene is TRBV5-6, the J gene TRBJ2-5; the D is unclear. V was clipped by 0 bases and J by 0 bases, with 9 bases between them. Germline V gives CDR1 SGHDT, CDR2 YYEEEE. The CDR3 loop spans 15 amino acids. Here the CDR3 DNA reads TGTGCCAGCAGCTTGGTCCAGGCCTACCAAGAGACCCAGTACTTC. Protein sequence: CASSLVQAYQETQYF.

This clonotype was picked up many times. The chain is built from TRBV3-1 and TRBJ2-7; maybe TRBD1 (6 bases). Germline CDR1 and CDR2: LGHDT and YNNKEL (reference sequence). Deletions cut 3 bases from V and 3 bases from J, with 18 bases between. CDR3 size: 16 residues. The CDR3 DNA is TGTGCCAGCAGCCAGAAACAGCTGAGGGACAACTACGAGCAGTACTTC. This sequence encodes CASSQKQLRDNYEQYF.

This clonotype was counted many times. The CDR3 nucleotides are TGTGCCAGCTCACCACCGCCAGCAACAGATACGCAGTATTTT. Translation: CASSPPPATDTQYF. V is TRBV18 and J is TRBJ2-3; no firm D call. The V gene lost 0 bases and the J gene lost 3 bases, with 7 bases spanning the gap. This CDR3 region has 14 residues. Germline values: CDR1 KGHSH, CDR2 LQKENI.

Worth noting for this clonotype: This may stem from a read error, because a much larger clone lies one nucleotide away. V is TRBV5-8 and J is TRBJ2-7; 8 bases are shared with TRBD1. V lost 2 bases, J lost 7 bases, and 14 bases stayed unmatched. Per germline, CDR1 SGHTS and CDR2 YDEGEE. The CDR3 spans 16 residues. In DNA, the CDR3 is TGTGCCAGCAGCTTAACTCCGGGACAGGTTTACAATGAGCAGTACTTC. Its translation is CASSLTPGQVYNEQYF.

To note about this clonotype: One end of the junction fails to match germline, which may point to a read error. The CDR3 region has the DNA TGTGCCAGCTCACCGGACGCTAGGGTCGACATCTTC. Protein product: CASSPDARVDIF. The chain uses TRBV18 and TRBJ1-2; no clear D. Per the germline V gene, CDR1 is KGHSH and CDR2 is LQKENI. This CDR3 is 12 amino acids long.

This clonotype was picked up many times. This chain links TRBV2 with TRBJ2-1; tentatively, D is TRBD2 (6 bases). CDR3 size: 13 residues. The V end was cut by 8 bases, the J end by 2 bases, with 10 bases between. Germline V CDR1 and CDR2: SNHLY, FYNNEI. CDR3 coding DNA: TGTGCCAGCGGGCGGGAAACCTACAATGAGCAGTTCTTC. Its protein product is CASGRETYNEQFF. The entire variable domain, with the rest obtained from reference TRBV2 and TRBJ2-1, is as follows: EPEVTQTPSHQVTQMGQEVILRCVPISNHLYFYWYRQILGQKVEFLVSFYNNEISEKSEIFDDQFSVERPDGSNFTLKIRSTKLEDSAMYFCASGRETYNEQFFGPGTRLTVL.

This clonotype was seen many times. The rearrangement links TRBV27 to TRBJ2-1; perhaps TRBD1 as D (5 bases). Germline loops: CDR1 MNHEY, CDR2 SMNVEV (reference sequence). Trimming left V 5 bases short and J 4 bases short, with 12 bases between. The CDR3 extends over 14 amino acids. In DNA, the CDR3 is TGTGCCAGCAGTGAACAGGTGGGGTACAATGAGCAGTTCTTC. Protein sequence: CASSEQVGYNEQFF.

Many counts were recorded for this clonotype. The rearrangement links TRBV5-1 to TRBJ2-1, with 11 nucleotides matching TRBD2. Germline V gene sequence: CDR1 SGHRS, CDR2 YFSETQ. The CDR3 is made up of 15 amino acids. The trim removed 2 bases at V and 8 bases at J, leaving 6 bases unmatched. CDR3 DNA: TGCGCCAGCAGCTTACTAGCGGGAGTTCGTTATGAGCAGTTCTTC. Translated, it gives CASSLLAGVRYEQFF.

This clonotype was found a few times. The V call is TRBV4-3, the J call TRBJ2-3, with 11 bases matching TRBD2. CDR3 length: 16 residues. The J segment lost 0 bases and the V segment lost 5 bases, leaving 4 bases of the junction unmatched. CDR1 and CDR2 (germline): LGHNA, YSLEER. Here the CDR3 reads CASSKWTSGSTDTQYF. The CDR3 DNA reads TGCGCCAGCAGCAAGTGGACTAGCGGGAGCACAGATACGCAGTATTTT.

The sample holds many counts of this clonotype. The chain combines TRBV6-5 with TRBJ2-2; no definite D call. The CDR3 has 12 amino acids. Germline V lookup: CDR1 MNHEY, CDR2 SVGAGI. V lost 4 bases and J 9 bases, leaving 9 bases between the germline ends. The DNA of the CDR3 is TGTGCCAGCAGTTCCCCGTATTGGGAGCTGTTTTTT. This codes for CASSSPYWELFF.

This clonotype was counted at least ten times. The chain uses TRBV10-3 and TRBJ2-7, with D unclear. Deletions cut 0 bases from V and 5 bases from J, with 5 bases between. The CDR3 consists of 12 residues. In germline, CDR1 is ENHRY, CDR2 SYGVKD. The CDR3 reads CAISESFHEQYF. The CDR3 DNA follows: TGTGCCATCAGTGAGTCCTTCCACGAGCAGTACTTC.

The sample holds many counts of this clonotype. The genes are TRBV28 and TRBJ1-1, with D possibly being TRBD1 (5 bases). Germline CDR1 MDHEN, CDR2 SYDVKM. V gave up 5 bases and J gave up 1 base, with 8 bases separating them. This CDR3 spans 13 amino acids. For the CDR3, the DNA is TGTGCCAGCAGTGACAGCTCGAACACTGAAGCTTTCTTT. Protein sequence: CASSDSSNTEAFF. Combining the CDR3 with reference TRBV28 and TRBJ1-1 gives the whole variable domain DVKVTQSSRYLVKRTGEKVFLECVQDMDHENMFWYRQDPGLGLRLIYFSYDVKMKEKGDIPEGYSVSREKKERFSLILESASTNQTSMYLCASSDSSNTEAFFGQGTRLTVV.

This clonotype showed up many times. The chain joins TRBV12-3 or TRBV12-4 to TRBJ1-3; no definite D call. The CDR3 runs to 14 residues. V lost 2 bases to trimming and J lost 0 bases, with 5 bases between them. In DNA, the CDR3 is TGTGCCAGCAGTTTATGGTCCTCTGGAAACACCATATATTTT. Amino acid sequence: CASSLWSSGNTIYF.

The genes are TRBV20-1 and TRBJ1-1; 10 nucleotides line up with TRBD1. The CDR3 is 18 amino acids. Germline V gene data show CDR1 as DFQATT and CDR2 as SNEGSKA (reference sequence). Trimming at V came to 6 bases and at J to 1 base, leaving 17 bases not matched to a gene. CDR3 residues: CSAKATPRQGARNTEAFF. CDR3 sequence (DNA): TGCAGTGCCAAAGCGACCCCTCGACAGGGGGCCAGGAACACTGAAGCTTTCTTT.

This clonotype has a count of ten or more. The rearrangement joins TRBV13 to TRBJ1-2; D unclear. The germline V gene has CDR1 PRHDT and CDR2 FYEKMQ (reference sequence). The ends were cut back, 4 bases at V and 0 bases at J, with 12 bases in the middle. The CDR3 consists of 15 residues. CDR3 coding DNA: TGTGCCAGCAGCTCCGGATCGCCAGCTAACTATGGCTACACCTTC. Protein product: CASSSGSPANYGYTF.

To note about this clonotype: This may be a read error: a much more frequent sequence differs by one nucleotide. The chain is built from TRBV6-2 or TRBV6-3 and TRBJ2-3; 7 bases match TRBD1. The CDR3 is made up of 14 amino acids. Per the germline V gene, CDR1 is MNHEY and CDR2 is SVGEGT. The CDR3 sequence: CVSSPGQYTDTQYF. CDR3 DNA: TGTGTCAGCAGTCCGGGACAGTACACAGATACGCAGTATTTT.

The sample holds many counts of this clonotype. DNA of the CDR3: TGTGCCAGCAGCTTCACGGGACAGGGAGGCACTGAAGCTTTCTTT. It translates to CASSFTGQGGTEAFF. This chain connects TRBV7-2 to TRBJ1-1, with 9 bases matching TRBD1. The V gene's germline CDR1 is SGHTA and CDR2 FQGNSA. V was clipped by 3 bases and J by 4 bases; unmatched bases: 6. This CDR3 is built from 15 residues.

V usage is TRBV9 and J usage is TRBJ1-1; TRBD1 might be the D (6 bases). V lost 6 bases to trimming and J lost 1 base, with 16 bases between them. Germline assignment: CDR1 SGDLS and CDR2 YYNGEE. The CDR3 spans 15 residues. CDR3 sequence (DNA): TGTGCCAGCACTAAAGGGGGGACGGGGAACACTGAAGCTTTCTTT. Residues: CASTKGGTGNTEAFF.

This clonotype turned up a few times. The V call is TRBV19, the J call TRBJ1-1, with 9 bases aligning to TRBD1. This CDR3 region has 17 residues. The germline V gene encodes CDR1 LNHDA and CDR2 SQIVND (reference sequence). V was pared by 4 bases and J by 2 bases, with 11 bases of the junction left unmatched. In DNA form, the CDR3 reads TGTGCCAGTAGTACTTTGGGGGGGACAGGGTTTAACACTGAAGCTTTCTTT. Translation gives CASSTLGGTGFNTEAFF.

The chain uses TRBV10-3 and TRBJ2-1; D may correspond to TRBD1 or TRBD2 (5 bases each). This CDR3 spans 15 amino acids. The V end lost 0 bases, the J end lost 4 bases, and 10 bases lay between the germline ends. Looked up from germline, CDR1 is ENHRY and CDR2 is SYGVKD. The chain's CDR3 is CAISESGGTYNEQFF. DNA for the CDR3: TGTGCCATCAGTGAGTCTGGGGGAACGTACAATGAGCAGTTCTTC.

V and J are TRBV19 and TRBJ1-3; D gene ambiguous. Germline values: CDR1 LNHDA, CDR2 SQIVND (reference sequence). The CDR3 is 17 amino acids. Deletions cut 3 bases from V and 0 bases from J, with 15 bases between. CDR3 DNA sequence: TGTGCCAGTAGTATTAGCCTCTACTCGGCCTCTGGAAACACCATATATTTT. Encoded protein: CASSISLYSASGNTIYF.

This clonotype was observed at least ten times. J is TRBJ2-5 and V is TRBV27; D is perhaps TRBD1 or TRBD2 (5 bases each). Germline CDR1 is MNHEY and CDR2 is SMNVEV (reference sequence). The V and J ends lost 9 bases and 5 bases respectively, with 7 bases between them. This CDR3 region has 10 residues. CDR3 protein: CARWGETQYF. The CDR3 nucleotides read TGTGCCAGATGGGGGGAGACCCAGTACTTC.

This clonotype was seen ten or more times. A read error may produce the germline difference seen at one junction end. The rearrangement links TRBV5-1 to TRBJ2-1, with 9 bases identical to TRBD2. Germline V CDR1 and CDR2: SGHRS, YFSETQ. The CDR3 loop spans 15 amino acids. The chain's CDR3 is CASSPGGGAYNEQFF. The CDR3 nucleotides are TGTGCCAGCAGCCCTGGCGGGGGGGCCTACAATGAGCAGTTCTTC.

This clonotype was seen at least ten times. The rearrangement joins TRBV9 to TRBJ2-7; 7 nucleotides line up with TRBD1. V gave up 2 bases and J gave up 6 bases; unmatched junction bases: 11. The germline gives CDR1 SGDLS, CDR2 YYNGEE. The CDR3 loop spans 15 amino acids. The CDR3 loop reads CASSVSPTGIGEQYF. In DNA, the CDR3 is TGTGCCAGCAGCGTCTCCCCGACAGGGATTGGCGAGCAGTACTTC. The full variable domain, its missing parts supplied by reference TRBV9 and TRBJ2-7, is DSGVTQTPKHLITATGQRVTLRCSPRSGDLSVYWYQQSLDQGLQFLIQYYNGEERAKGNILERFSAQQFPDLHSELNLSSLELGDSALYFCASSVSPTGIGEQYFGPGTRLTVT.

The chain carries TRBV4-2 and TRBJ2-1, with 7 positions matching TRBD2. CDR3 length: 16 residues. After removal of 0 bases from V and 2 bases from J, the junction contained 4 bases not matched to a gene. Germline values: CDR1 LGHNA, CDR2 YNFKEQ. CDR3 nucleotide sequence: TGTGCCAGCAGCCAAGACCCCGCGGGAGCCTACAATGAGCAGTTCTTC. It encodes CASSQDPAGAYNEQFF.

DNA of the CDR3: TGTGCCAGCAGCTTCTGGAGATCCGGGGAGCTGTTTTTT. It specifies CASSFWRSGELFF. The V call is TRBV11-3, the J call TRBJ2-2, with D uncertain. V dropped 3 bases and J dropped 6 bases, with 8 bases sitting between them. This CDR3 contains 13 residues. Per the germline V gene, CDR1 is SGHNT and CDR2 is YENEEA.

This clonotype has ten or more counts. The CDR3 DNA is TGTGCCAGCAGTGAAGCAGGCGACACTATCTACGAGCAGTACTTC. Translation gives CASSEAGDTIYEQYF. The rearrangement links TRBV6-1 to TRBJ2-7, with D hard to call. CDR3 length equals 15 residues. Germline CDR1 MNHNS, CDR2 SASEGT. Trimming stripped 0 bases from V and 3 bases from J, with 12 bases between.